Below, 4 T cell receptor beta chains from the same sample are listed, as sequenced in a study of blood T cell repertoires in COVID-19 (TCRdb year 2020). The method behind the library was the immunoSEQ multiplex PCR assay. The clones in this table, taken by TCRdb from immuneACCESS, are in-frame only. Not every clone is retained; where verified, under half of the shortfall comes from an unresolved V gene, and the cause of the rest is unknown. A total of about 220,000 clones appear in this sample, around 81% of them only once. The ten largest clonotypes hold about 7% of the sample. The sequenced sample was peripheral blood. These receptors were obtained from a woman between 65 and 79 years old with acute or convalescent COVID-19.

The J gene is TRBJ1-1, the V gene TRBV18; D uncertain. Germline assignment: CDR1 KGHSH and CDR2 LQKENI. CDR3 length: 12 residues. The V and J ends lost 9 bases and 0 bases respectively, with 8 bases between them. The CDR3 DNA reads TGTGCCAGTTTCTCTATGAACACTGAAGCTTTCTTT. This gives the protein CASFSMNTEAFF.

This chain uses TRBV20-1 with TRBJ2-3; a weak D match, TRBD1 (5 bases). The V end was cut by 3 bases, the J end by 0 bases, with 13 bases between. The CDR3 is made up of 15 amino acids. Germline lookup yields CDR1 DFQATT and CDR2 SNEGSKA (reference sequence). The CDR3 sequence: CSASWKGISTDTQYF. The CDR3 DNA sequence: TGCAGTGCTAGTTGGAAGGGGATTAGCACAGATACGCAGTATTTT.

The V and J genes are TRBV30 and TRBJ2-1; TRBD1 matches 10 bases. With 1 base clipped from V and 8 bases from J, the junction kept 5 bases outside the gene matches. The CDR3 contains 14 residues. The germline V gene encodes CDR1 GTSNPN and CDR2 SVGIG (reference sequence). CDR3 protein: CAWSGQGAPHEQFF. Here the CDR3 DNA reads TGTGCCTGGAGTGGACAGGGGGCTCCTCATGAGCAGTTCTTC.

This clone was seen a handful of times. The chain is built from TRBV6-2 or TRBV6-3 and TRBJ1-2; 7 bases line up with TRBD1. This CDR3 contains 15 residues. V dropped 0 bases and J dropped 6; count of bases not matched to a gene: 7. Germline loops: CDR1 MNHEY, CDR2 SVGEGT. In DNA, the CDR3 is TGTGCCAGCAGTTACTCGAGGGGGCTCGGGAATGGCTACACCTTC. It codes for CASSYSRGLGNGYTF.